This passage covers 29 T cell receptor beta chains from one sample sequenced in a study of blood T cell repertoires in COVID-19 (TCRdb year 2020). The library was prepared using the immunoSEQ multiplex PCR assay. TCRdb took over this immuneACCESS table, retaining in-frame rearrangements with V and J assigned. Such tables are incomplete; in checked studies, under half of the missing clones stem from an unresolved V gene, and the remainder is unexplained. This sample holds about 300,000 clones; more than 80% were observed only once. Over 5% of the sample is taken by the ten largest. Sequenced: peripheral blood. Receptors originate from a woman between 45 and 60 years old with COVID-19, enrolled during active disease.

The chain joins TRBV30 to TRBJ1-2; 10 bases are shared with TRBD1. Germline CDR1 is GTSNPN and CDR2 is SVGIG (reference sequence). This CDR3 contains 15 residues. The V and J ends lost 3 bases and 2 bases, in that order; junction bases with no gene match: 6. The chain's CDR3 is CAWSGRGQGNYGYTF. CDR3 coding DNA: TGTGCCTGGAGCGGACGGGGACAGGGGAACTATGGCTACACCTTC.

The chain employs TRBV24-1 and TRBJ2-7; 7 bases line up with TRBD1. The CDR3 is 15 residues long. In germline, CDR1 is KGHDR, CDR2 SFDVKD. The trim removed 0 bases at V and 5 bases at J, leaving 6 bases unmatched. The CDR3: CATSDLKGGGNEQYF. The DNA of the CDR3 is TGTGCCACCAGTGATTTGAAAGGGGGCGGCAACGAGCAGTACTTC.

The gene calls are TRBV27 and TRBJ1-1, with unresolved D. CDR1 and CDR2 from the germline V gene are MNHEY and SMNVEV (reference sequence). V lost 5 bases and J 7 bases, leaving 8 bases between the germline ends. This CDR3 has 11 amino acids. CDR3 loop: CASSRGSEAFF. In DNA, the CDR3 is TGTGCCAGCAGTCGAGGAAGTGAAGCTTTCTTT.

CDR3 region: CASSQDSGKKAFF. The CDR3 nucleotides read TGTGCCAGCAGCCAAGACTCAGGGAAGAAGGCTTTCTTT. The rearrangement joins TRBV4-2 to TRBJ1-1; D possibly corresponds to TRBD1 (5 bases). The V end was cut by 0 bases, the J end by 11 bases, with 13 bases between. This CDR3 spans 13 amino acids. From germline, CDR1 is LGHNA and CDR2 YNFKEQ.

The rearrangement uses TRBV9 and TRBJ1-4; 7 bases agree with TRBD1. Germline V gene data show CDR1 as SGDLS and CDR2 as YYNGEE. This CDR3 spans 15 amino acids. V shed 3 bases and J 8 bases; nucleotides not matched to a gene: 10. For the CDR3, the DNA is TGTGCCAGCAGCGCGTCCAGGGGGGATAACGAAAAACTGTTTTTT. This gives the protein CASSASRGDNEKLFF. The entire variable domain, with the rest obtained from reference TRBV9 and TRBJ1-4, is as follows: DSGVTQTPKHLITATGQRVTLRCSPRSGDLSVYWYQQSLDQGLQFLIQYYNGEERAKGNILERFSAQQFPDLHSELNLSSLELGDSALYFCASSASRGDNEKLFFGSGTQLSVL.

The genes are TRBV4-3 and TRBJ2-7; 7 bases agree with TRBD1. V lost 0 bases and J lost 2; bases outside the gene matches: 13. Germline values: CDR1 LGHNA, CDR2 YSLEER. CDR3 length: 18 residues. CDR3 bases: TGCGCCAGCAGCCAAGATTCGAATCCAGGGGGATTCACCTACGAGCAGTACTTC. This codes for CASSQDSNPGGFTYEQYF.

The rearrangement links TRBV27 to TRBJ2-5; 10 bases are a match to TRBD1. The germline V gene has CDR1 MNHEY and CDR2 SMNVEV (reference sequence). Losses at the gene ends were 8 bases for V and 5 bases for J; bases not matched to a gene: 8. This CDR3 has 14 amino acids. CDR3 DNA sequence: TGTGCCAGCGGAGGACAGGGGGTGACGGAGACCCAGTACTTC. This sequence encodes CASGGQGVTETQYF.

J is TRBJ2-1 and V is TRBV2; the D gene is possibly TRBD1 (6 bases). Trimming took 5 bases from V and 4 from J, leaving 12 bases between them. The length of the CDR3 is 14 residues. Germline V gives CDR1 SNHLY, CDR2 FYNNEI. For the CDR3, the DNA is TGTGCCAGCAGTAGGCGGACAGTATACAATGAGCAGTTCTTC. Residues: CASSRRTVYNEQFF.

This chain connects TRBV7-8 to TRBJ1-4; D may be TRBD1 (5 bases). V lost 0 bases, J lost 5 bases, and 13 bases lay in between. The CDR3 consists of 16 residues. Germline V gene lookup returns CDR1 SGHVS and CDR2 FQNEAQ. The DNA of the CDR3 is TGTGCCAGCAGCTTAGCTTCGCGGGGACCAAATGAAAAACTGTTTTTT. This encodes CASSLASRGPNEKLFF.

This clone was seen only once. The chain uses TRBV7-3 and TRBJ2-1; 10 bases map to TRBD2. CDR1 SGHTA and CDR2 FQGTGA come from the germline V gene. CDR3 length: 16 residues. V lost 6 bases, J lost 9 bases, and 14 bases stayed unmatched. In nucleotides, the CDR3 is TGTGCCAGCAGTCCGGGACTAGCGAAGAGCCTTGGTGAGCAGTTCTTC. As protein: CASSPGLAKSLGEQFF. The full variable domain, completed using reference TRBV7-3 and TRBJ2-1, is GAGVSQTPSNKVTEKGKYVELRCDPISGHTALYWYRQSLGQGPEFLIYFQGTGAADDSGLPNDRFFAVRPEGSVSTLKIQRTERGDSAVYLCASSPGLAKSLGEQFFGPGTRLTVL.

The V call is TRBV6-6, the J call TRBJ2-1; D possibly corresponds to TRBD2 (5 bases). Germline loops: CDR1 MNHNY, CDR2 SVGAGI (reference sequence). Trimming removed 2 bases from V and 9 bases from J, with 17 bases in between. The CDR3 consists of 15 residues. CDR3 nucleotides: TGTGCCAGCAGTTACACCACGGGATCCTACGGTGAGCAGTTCTTC. As protein: CASSYTTGSYGEQFF.

The genes are TRBV6-5 and TRBJ1-3, with D uncertain. Per germline, CDR1 MNHEY and CDR2 SVGAGI. This CDR3 contains 15 residues. Trimming left V 0 bases short and J 1 base short, with 7 bases between. CDR3 bases: TGTGCCAGCAGTTACTCGTCATTGTCTGGAAACACCATATATTTT. It encodes CASSYSSLSGNTIYF.

The rearrangement uses TRBV10-2 and TRBJ2-3, with 7 bases lining up with TRBD2. The CDR3 runs 19 residues. Germline assignment: CDR1 WSHSY and CDR2 SAAADI. Trimming cost V 7 bases and J 2 bases; bases outside gene matches: 21. DNA of the CDR3: TGCGCCAGCACGAAACCACCGAGCTTTGCGGGAGAGTACACAGATACGCAGTATTTT. Translated: CASTKPPSFAGEYTDTQYF.

The rearrangement joins TRBV30 to TRBJ1-2; perhaps TRBD1 as D (5 bases). Between the trimmed V and J ends, which lost 0 bases and 6 bases, there was a span of 14 bases. The CDR3 totals 14 residues. The V gene's germline CDR1 is GTSNPN and CDR2 SVGIG (reference sequence). The CDR3 nucleotides read TGTGCCTGGAGTGTTGGGGGGACCCTACATGGCTACACCTTC. Residues: CAWSVGGTLHGYTF.

The CDR3 protein is CASSIDQTYNEQFF. In DNA form, the CDR3 reads TGTGCCAGTAGTATAGATCAGACCTACAATGAGCAGTTCTTC. The rearrangement joins TRBV19 to TRBJ2-1; no definite D call. In germline, CDR1 is LNHDA, CDR2 SQIVND (reference sequence). V gave up 0 bases and J gave up 2 bases, with 5 bases separating them. This CDR3 contains 14 residues.

The V call is TRBV2, the J call TRBJ2-1; 10 bases align to TRBD2. Trimming removed 10 bases from V and 6 bases from J; junction bases left unmatched: 12. Germline CDR1 is SNHLY and CDR2 is FYNNEI. CDR3 length: 15 residues. CDR3 in DNA: TGTGCCACCAAATCTCCGGGACTAGCGCTCAATGAGCAGTTCTTC. The encoded protein is CATKSPGLALNEQFF.

V usage is TRBV19 and J usage is TRBJ1-5; 7 bases map to TRBD1. CDR3 length: 14 residues. V lost 1 base, J lost 5 bases, and 2 bases stayed unmatched. Per germline, CDR1 LNHDA and CDR2 SQIVND (reference sequence). CDR3 amino acids: CASSIGGGDQPQHF. The CDR3 nucleotides are TGTGCCAGTAGTATAGGAGGGGGCGATCAGCCCCAGCATTTT. Combining the CDR3 with reference TRBV19 and TRBJ1-5 gives the whole variable domain DGGITQSPKYLFRKEGQNVTLSCEQNLNHDAMYWYRQDPGQGLRLIYYSQIVNDFQKGDIAEGYSVSREKKESFPLTVTSAQKNPTAFYLCASSIGGGDQPQHFGDGTRLSIL.

CDR3 amino acids: CAWRPGASGQETQYF. As DNA, the CDR3 is TGTGCCTGGCGACCTGGGGCTAGCGGACAAGAGACCCAGTACTTC. This chain uses TRBV30 with TRBJ2-5; 7 bases are shared with TRBD2. V dropped 5 bases and J dropped 2; count of bases not matched to a gene: 11. Germline assignment: CDR1 GTSNPN and CDR2 SVGIG (reference sequence). This CDR3 is built from 15 residues.

This CDR3 is CASSPLQTGGDEQYF. Here the CDR3 DNA reads TGTGCCAGCTCACCTCTTCAGACAGGGGGGGACGAGCAGTACTTC. The chain has TRBV18 and TRBJ2-7; the match to TRBD1 covers 9 bases. Germline loops: CDR1 KGHSH, CDR2 LQKENI. There are 15 residues in the CDR3. The J segment lost 5 bases and the V segment lost 3 bases, leaving 8 bases of the junction unmatched.

This chain joins TRBV1 and TRBJ2-7; the table's TRBD2 call for D was not verified on the DNA. TRBV1 is flagged as a pseudogene. CDR3 length: 16 amino acids. The chain's CDR3 is CTSSQSGTSGNYEQYF. Written as DNA, the CDR3 is TGCACCAGCAGCCAATCCGGGACTAGCGGGAACTACGAGCAGTACTTC.

The V gene is TRBV5-1, the J gene TRBJ2-1; TRBD2 is a possible D gene (6 bases). Germline CDR1 reads SGHRS; CDR2 reads YFSETQ. The CDR3 has 14 amino acids. V shed 6 bases and J shed 2 bases, with 12 bases lying between them. CDR3 nucleotide sequence: TGCGCCAGCAAGATGGGCGGGACCTACAATGAGCAGTTCTTC. Its protein is CASKMGGTYNEQFF. Full variable domain (remainder filled in from reference TRBV5-1 and TRBJ2-1): KAGVTQTPRYLIKTRGQQVTLSCSPISGHRSVSWYQQTPGQGLQFLFEYFSETQRNKGNFPGRFSGRQFSNSRSEMNVSTLELGDSALYLCASKMGGTYNEQFFGPGTRLTVL.

V is TRBV6-5 and J is TRBJ2-7; 9 bases are a match to TRBD1. The CDR3 is 15 residues long. Looked up from germline, CDR1 is MNHEY and CDR2 is SVGAGI. The junction had 5 bases not matched to a gene; V was cut back by 2 bases and J by 3 bases. The CDR3, as DNA: TGTGCCAGCAGTTACATGAGACAGGGGGGCTACGAGCAGTACTTC. The encoded protein is CASSYMRQGGYEQYF.

This clone has a single count. This rearrangement joins TRBV7-3 to TRBJ1-2; maybe TRBD1 (6 bases). Germline V lookup: CDR1 SGHTA, CDR2 FQGTGA. V was pared by 5 bases and J by 8 bases, with 18 bases between. The CDR3 sequence is 14 residues long. The CDR3 nucleotides are TGTGCCAGCAGCATCCAGGGGTCTTTGGAGGGCTACACCTTC. Protein product: CASSIQGSLEGYTF.

In regard to this clone: Other DNA sequences in the same sample also yield this CDR3. This chain links TRBV5-1 with TRBJ1-1, with TRBD1 matching over 7 bases. CDR3 size: 14 residues. V shed 7 bases, J shed 1 base, and the junction held 7 bases outside the gene matches. Germline CDR1 SGHRS, CDR2 YFSETQ. This CDR3 reads CASSGGTANTEAFF. DNA of the CDR3: TGCGCCAGCTCTGGGGGGACAGCGAACACTGAAGCTTTCTTT.

The V call is TRBV5-1, the J call TRBJ2-5, with TRBD2 matching 7 bases. V lost 5 bases, J lost 2 bases, and 3 bases stayed unmatched. Germline V CDR1 and CDR2: SGHRS, YFSETQ. The CDR3 is 13 amino acids. The CDR3 sequence: CASRTSPQETQYF. The CDR3 coding sequence is TGCGCCAGCAGGACTAGCCCACAAGAGACCCAGTACTTC.

The rearrangement links TRBV5-1 to TRBJ1-2; tentative D call: TRBD1 (6 bases). CDR1 is SGHRS, CDR2 YFSETQ, per germline. The CDR3 has 14 residues. V was shortened by 0 bases and J by 2 bases, with 8 bases between the two germline ends. The CDR3 is CASSLAGENYGYTF. In nucleotides, the CDR3 is TGCGCCAGCAGCTTGGCAGGGGAGAACTATGGCTACACCTTC.

The V and J genes are TRBV27 and TRBJ2-3; 11 bases align to TRBD2. The length of the CDR3 is 19 residues. V lost 5 bases to trimming and J lost 1 base; unmatched junction nucleotides: 14. From germline, CDR1 is MNHEY and CDR2 SMNVEV (reference sequence). CDR3 nucleotides: TGTGCCAGCAGTCCAGGACCGGGACTAGCGGAGATTCGCACAGATACGCAGTATTTT. It translates to CASSPGPGLAEIRTDTQYF.

This sequence joins TRBV13 and TRBJ1-3; unclear D gene. The CDR3 has 19 residues. V was pared by 0 bases and J by 0 bases, with 18 bases between. The germline V gene has CDR1 PRHDT and CDR2 FYEKMQ (reference sequence). CDR3 loop: CASSLGLRPMTLSGNTIYF. CDR3 DNA sequence: TGTGCCAGCAGCTTAGGCCTAAGACCCATGACACTCTCTGGAAACACCATATATTTT.

This clone showed up just once. This chain uses TRBV4-3 with TRBJ2-5, with 8 nucleotides matching TRBD2. The CDR3 sequence is 17 residues long. The germline CDR1 and CDR2 sequences are LGHNA and YSLEER. V dropped 1 base and J dropped 4; count of bases not matched to a gene: 11. CDR3 region: CASSQGEGSGSTETQYF. DNA for the CDR3: TGCGCCAGCAGCCAAGGGGAGGGGAGCGGGAGTACAGAGACCCAGTACTTC.